This TCR beta chain was sequenced during a study of Tregs in tolerant kidney transplant recipients. Overall study findings and caveats: Tregs expanded with activated donor B cells seemed most donor-specific.

Thawed PBMCs were FACS-sorted into unstimulated CD4+CD25+CD127- regulatory T cells, CD4+CD25- non-regulatory cells, CD4 and CD8 cells. The ends lost 4 bases at V and 0 bases at J; junction bases unmatched: 3. The germline CDR1 and CDR2 sequences are LNHNV and YYDKDF (reference sequence). This CDR3 comprises 15 residues. To note about this clone: Its antigen is not known.

Sequencing used immunoSEQ multiplex PCR; TCRdb keeps in-frame clones, though not all of them. This table has some 100,000 clones, approximately 90% appearing once. Sequenced sample: CD4+ T cells from blood. This receptor was obtained from a human donor in good health. The chain employs TRBV15 and TRBJ2-1, with 7 bases identical to TRBD1. CDR3 residues: CATSKGASSYNEQFF. The DNA for the CDR3 is TGTGCCACCAGCAAGGGGGCAAGCTCCTACAATGAGCAGTTCTTC.